The source of this TCR beta chain is a study of blood T cell repertoires in COVID-19. Whole-study context: The United States, Italy and Spain were the sources of the acute and convalescent COVID-19 samples. From T cells, B-cell-depleted T cells, or PBMCs came the material, which was cDNA or gDNA.

The method was immunoSEQ multiplex PCR; TCRdb's version includes in-frame clones alone and lacks a portion of them. In the table there are roughly 100,000 clones, approximately 86% of which are singletons. V was shortened by 0 bases and J by 9 bases, with 15 bases between the two germline ends. The CDR3 spans 14 residues. The V gene's germline CDR1 is MNHEY and CDR2 SVGAGI. The sequenced sample consisted of peripheral blood. This sequence joins TRBV6-5 and TRBJ2-7; D might be TRBD1 (6 bases). The receptor comes from a human donor in a cohort sampled during active COVID-19. The CDR3 protein is CASSYSGSGDSQYF. CDR3 nucleotides: TGTGCCAGCAGTTACTCGGGGTCAGGGGATTCGCAGTACTTC.